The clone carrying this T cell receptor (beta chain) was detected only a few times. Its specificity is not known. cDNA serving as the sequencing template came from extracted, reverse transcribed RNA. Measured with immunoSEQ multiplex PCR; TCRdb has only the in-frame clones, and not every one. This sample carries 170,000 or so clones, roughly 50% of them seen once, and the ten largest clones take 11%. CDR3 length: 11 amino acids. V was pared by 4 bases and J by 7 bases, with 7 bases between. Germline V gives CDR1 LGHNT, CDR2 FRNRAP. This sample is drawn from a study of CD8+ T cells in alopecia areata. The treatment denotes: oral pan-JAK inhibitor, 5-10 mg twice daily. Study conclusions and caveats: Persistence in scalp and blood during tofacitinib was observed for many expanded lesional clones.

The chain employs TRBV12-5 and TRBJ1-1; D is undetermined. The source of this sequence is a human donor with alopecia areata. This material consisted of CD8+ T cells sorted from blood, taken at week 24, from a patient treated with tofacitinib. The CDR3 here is CASGYGIEAFF. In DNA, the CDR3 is TGTGCTAGTGGTTACGGTATTGAAGCTTTCTTT.